The 20 T cell receptor beta chains in this list originate from one sample, sequenced in a study of response to subunit inactivated influenza vaccine. In TCRdb, the RT-PCR reads were re-called with MiXCR into one record per CDR3 protein. The data show hundreds of thousands of distinct CDR3 sequences, with approximately 14% seen just once and around 7.6% held by the top ten. This sample comprised PBMCs from blood, obtained 14 days before vaccination. These receptors were obtained from a man aged 50-59 years who received an inactivated influenza vaccine.

This clonotype was counted many times. This rearrangement joins TRBV9 to TRBJ2-3, with TRBD2 matching over 11 bases. This CDR3 is built from 17 residues. V trimming: 2 bases; J trimming: 5 bases; junction bases outside the gene matches: 10. CDR1 SGDLS and CDR2 YYNGEE come from the germline V gene. As DNA, the CDR3 is TGTGCCAGCAGCGTTTCAAAACTAGCGGGAGAACTAGATACGCAGTATTTT. It encodes CASSVSKLAGELDTQYF.

The chain couples TRBV5-6 to TRBJ2-7; 10 bases fit TRBD1. Germline CDR1 reads SGHDT; CDR2 reads YYEEEE. The V and J ends lost 1 base and 3 bases, in that order; junction bases with no gene match: 4. This CDR3 contains 15 residues. CDR3 region: CASSLYGQGDYEQYF. CDR3 sequence (DNA): TGTGCCAGCAGCTTGTACGGACAGGGGGACTACGAGCAGTACTTC.

The sample holds a few counts of this clonotype. This chain connects TRBV6-2 or TRBV6-3 to TRBJ2-1; D may be TRBD2 (5 bases). V was cut by 6 bases and J by 8 bases, with 23 bases left in between. The CDR3 runs 16 residues. Germline V lookup: CDR1 MNHEY, CDR2 SVGEGT. The CDR3 DNA is TGTGCCAGCAGCCCTAGGACTCACCCACTCCCTGATGAGCAGTTCTTC. This codes for CASSPRTHPLPDEQFF.

The CDR3 DNA reads TGTGCCAGCAGTTTATCGGGTCGGGGGGGAGCTCATGACATTCAGTACTTC. Translated: CASSLSGRGGAHDIQYF. The V gene is TRBV27, the J gene TRBJ2-4; TRBD2 matches 8 bases. The CDR3 consists of 17 residues. V lost 0 bases to trimming and J lost 8 bases; unmatched junction nucleotides: 12. CDR1 and CDR2 from the germline V gene are MNHEY and SMNVEV (reference sequence).

This clonotype was seen many times. The chain links TRBV12-3 or TRBV12-4 to TRBJ1-3; D ambiguous. V dropped 5 bases and J dropped 5 bases, with 10 bases sitting between them. CDR3 length: 13 residues. The CDR3 loop reads CASSTAGRNTIYF. CDR3 sequence (DNA): TGTGCCAGCAGTACGGCCGGAAGAAACACCATATATTTT.

The chain joins TRBV4-1 to TRBJ2-1; 8 positions match TRBD2. Per germline, CDR1 MGHRA and CDR2 YSYEKL. Trimming took 3 bases from V and 6 from J; bases not matched to a gene: 13. The CDR3 has 17 amino acids. The CDR3 here is CASSQGNTRGGSNEQFF. The CDR3 DNA is TGCGCCAGCAGCCAGGGGAACACTCGGGGGGGGAGCAATGAGCAGTTCTTC.

The chain links TRBV11-1 to TRBJ2-3, with 9 bases matching TRBD2. CDR3 length: 18 amino acids. Germline V gene data show CDR1 as SGHAT and CDR2 as FQDESV (reference sequence). V lost 5 bases to trimming and J lost 0 bases; unmatched junction nucleotides: 12. The CDR3 sequence: CASSRRGLAGQSTDTQYF. CDR3 nucleotide sequence: TGTGCCAGCAGCCGCAGGGGTCTAGCGGGGCAAAGCACAGATACGCAGTATTTT.

The table lists this clonotype with a few counts. V gene TRBV6-2 or TRBV6-3 combines with J gene TRBJ2-5; possible D gene TRBD1, 6 bases. Germline V lookup: CDR1 MNHEY, CDR2 SVGEGT. The CDR3 loop spans 17 amino acids. Trimming stripped 4 bases from V and 2 bases from J, with 20 bases between. The CDR3 DNA reads as TGTGCCAGCAGTTCCGACAGGTCGGCGACGCTACAAGAGACCCAGTACTTC. Translated: CASSSDRSATLQETQYF.

The J gene is TRBJ2-7, the V gene TRBV7-2, with 14 bases that match TRBD2. The CDR3 is 15 residues long. In germline, CDR1 is SGHTA, CDR2 FQGNSA. V trimming: 4 bases; J trimming: 3 bases; junction bases outside the gene matches: 2. CDR3: CASSWGTSGGYEQYF. The CDR3 DNA reads as TGTGCCAGCAGCTGGGGGACTAGCGGGGGCTACGAGCAGTACTTC.

This chain uses TRBV12-3 or TRBV12-4 with TRBJ2-1, with D perhaps given as TRBD1 or TRBD2 (6 bases each). CDR3 size: 17 residues. V lost 2 bases, J lost 8 bases, and 22 bases lay in between. CDR3 sequence reads: CASSLSPGSQGSDEQFF. CDR3 DNA sequence: TGTGCCAGCAGTTTATCTCCCGGGAGCCAGGGGAGCGATGAGCAGTTCTTC.

This chain links TRBV5-1 with TRBJ2-3; 7 bases are a match to TRBD1. V shed 4 bases, J shed 6 bases, and the junction held 5 bases outside the gene matches. The length of the CDR3 is 13 residues. Germline V gene sequence: CDR1 SGHRS, CDR2 YFSETQ. The CDR3 coding sequence is TGCGCCAGCAGCGCCCAACAGGGGGATACGCAGTATTTT. Its translation is CASSAQQGDTQYF.

The rearrangement uses TRBV20-1 and TRBJ2-2, with D uncertain. The V end lost 3 bases, the J end lost 0 bases, and 8 bases lay between the germline ends. CDR3 length: 14 residues. Germline-derived CDR1 and CDR2 are DFQATT and SNEGSKA (reference sequence). DNA of the CDR3: TGCAGTGCTAGTGAAGGCTCGAACACCGGGGAGCTGTTTTTT. Residues: CSASEGSNTGELFF.

A few counts support this clonotype. This chain joins TRBV29-1 and TRBJ2-2, with 7 bases matching TRBD2. This CDR3 has 13 amino acids. Germline values: CDR1 SQVTM, CDR2 ANQGSEA. This CDR3 is CAALREFGGELFF. Written as DNA, the CDR3 is TGCGCCGCCCTGCGGGAGTTTGGCGGGGAGCTGTTTTTT.

This clonotype showed up just a few times. The J gene is TRBJ2-3, the V gene TRBV10-2; 15 bases are shared with TRBD2. CDR3 length equals 18 residues. J was trimmed by 4 bases and V by 6 bases; bases with no gene match: 11. Germline V lookup: CDR1 WSHSY, CDR2 SAAADI. The CDR3 protein is CASRTGLAGGSSSDTQYF. As DNA, the CDR3 is TGCGCCAGCAGAACGGGACTAGCGGGGGGTTCGAGCTCAGATACGCAGTATTTT.

V is TRBV9 and J is TRBJ2-7; TRBD2 aligns across 11 bases. CDR3 length: 16 residues. V gave up 2 bases and J gave up 6 bases; unmatched junction bases: 10. Looked up from germline, CDR1 is SGDLS and CDR2 is YYNGEE. In nucleotides, the CDR3 is TGTGCCAGCAGCGTGGGTAGCGGGGGGGCGAAAATCGAGCAGTACTTC. Translated: CASSVGSGGAKIEQYF.

This clonotype was recorded a few times. The chain recombines TRBV5-6 with TRBJ1-5, with TRBD1 as a possible D gene (6 bases). The germline V gene encodes CDR1 SGHDT and CDR2 YYEEEE. The CDR3 totals 13 residues. Trimming took 3 bases from V and 7 from J, leaving 11 bases between them. CDR3 sequence (DNA): TGTGCCAGCAGCTCGGCAGGGGTACAGCCCCAGCATTTT. Its protein product is CASSSAGVQPQHF.

This chain uses TRBV5-1 with TRBJ2-2, with 7 bases aligning to TRBD1. The J segment lost 0 bases and the V segment lost 4 bases, leaving 6 bases of the junction unmatched. The CDR3 is 16 residues long. The germline V gene has CDR1 SGHRS and CDR2 YFSETQ. The CDR3 DNA reads as TGCGCCAGCAGCCCGGGACAGCACACGAACACCGGGGAGCTGTTTTTT. Translated, it gives CASSPGQHTNTGELFF.

V and J are TRBV20-1 and TRBJ2-3, with TRBD1 matching 9 bases. This CDR3 comprises 13 residues. Trimming removed 5 bases from V and 5 bases from J; junction bases left unmatched: 5. CDR1 and CDR2 (germline): DFQATT, SNEGSKA (reference sequence). The CDR3 here is CSAPGQGRDTQYF. CDR3 DNA: TGCAGTGCTCCGGGACAGGGTAGAGATACGCAGTATTTT.

This clonotype was detected a few times. This chain uses TRBV15 with TRBJ1-5; D possibly corresponds to TRBD1 (5 bases). With 3 bases removed from V and 5 bases from J, the gap between germline ends came to 11 bases. Germline V gives CDR1 LNHNV, CDR2 YYDKDF (reference sequence). This CDR3 spans 14 amino acids. The CDR3 protein is CATSRAGPYQPQHF. The CDR3 nucleotides are TGTGCCACCAGCAGGGCAGGGCCATATCAGCCCCAGCATTTT.

The rearrangement joins TRBV20-1 to TRBJ1-3, with D possibly being TRBD1 (5 bases). This CDR3 has 15 residues. The V end was cut by 0 bases, the J end by 2 bases, with 11 bases between. CDR1 DFQATT and CDR2 SNEGSKA come from the germline V gene (reference sequence). CDR3 protein: CSARDARDPGNTIYF. In nucleotides, the CDR3 is TGCAGTGCTAGAGACGCGAGGGACCCTGGAAACACCATATATTTT.